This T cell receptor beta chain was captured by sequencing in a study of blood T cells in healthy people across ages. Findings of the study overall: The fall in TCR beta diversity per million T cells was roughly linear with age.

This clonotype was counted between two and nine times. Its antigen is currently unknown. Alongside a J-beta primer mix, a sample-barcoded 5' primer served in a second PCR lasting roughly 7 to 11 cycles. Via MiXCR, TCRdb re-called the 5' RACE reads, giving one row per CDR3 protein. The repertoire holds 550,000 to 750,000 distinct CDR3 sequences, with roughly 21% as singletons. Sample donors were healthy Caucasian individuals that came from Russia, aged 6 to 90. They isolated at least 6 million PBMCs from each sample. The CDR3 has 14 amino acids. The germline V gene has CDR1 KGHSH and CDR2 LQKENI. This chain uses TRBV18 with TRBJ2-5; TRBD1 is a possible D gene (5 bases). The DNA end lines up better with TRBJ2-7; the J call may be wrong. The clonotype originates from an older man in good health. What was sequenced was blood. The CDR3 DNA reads TGTGCCAGCTCGCCTCAGGGTATCAACTACGAGCAGTACTTC. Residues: CASSPQGINYEQYF.